This is a list of T cell receptor beta chains from one sample in a study of T cell responses to AZD1222 COVID-19 vaccine. The method was immunoSEQ multiplex PCR; TCRdb's version includes in-frame clones alone and lacks a portion of them. There are about 67,000 clones in the sample; 80% to 90% occur only once, and approximately 5.9% lies in the top ten. The material sequenced was peripheral blood, taken 28 days after the second AZD1222 dose. Receptor source: an adult who received the AZD1222 COVID-19 vaccine. The CDR3 runs from the conserved cysteine through the conserved F or W. Each record gives: CDR3 DNA, CDR3 protein, V gene, D gene, clone size, J gene. A D gene is named only where the DNA matches it firmly. Clone size, where shown, is once, few, many, or a class for clones that have expanded.

CDR3 DNA: TGTGCCAGCAGTTACGACGGTTCGAACACTGAAGCTTTCTTT
CDR3 protein: CASSYDGSNTEAFF
V gene: TRBV6-5
D gene: -
clone size: -
J gene: TRBJ1-1

CDR3 DNA: TGTGCCAGCAGCCACAGAACGGCCGGGACAGAATTCTACGAGCAGTACTTC
CDR3 protein: CASSHRTAGTEFYEQYF
V gene: TRBV3-1/TRBV3-2
D gene: TRBD1
clone size: -
J gene: TRBJ2-7

CDR3 DNA: TGTGCCAGCTCACCGGAAACTAGCGGGGGGGCCCCGAGCTCCTACAATGAGCAGTTCTTC
CDR3 protein: CASSPETSGGAPSSYNEQFF
V gene: TRBV18
D gene: TRBD2
clone size: -
J gene: TRBJ2-1

CDR3 DNA: TGTGCCAGCAGCTCAGACAAAACCTATGGCTACACCTTC
CDR3 protein: CASSSDKTYGYTF
V gene: TRBV2
D gene: -
clone size: -
J gene: TRBJ1-2

CDR3 DNA: TGTGCCAGTAGTTTACAGGGGAGTCAGCCCCAGCATTTT
CDR3 protein: CASSLQGSQPQHF
V gene: TRBV19
D gene: TRBD1
clone size: few
J gene: TRBJ1-5

CDR3 DNA: TGTGCCAGCAGCCAAGAGGGGGGGACAGGCATCTATGGCTACACCTTC
CDR3 protein: CASSQEGGTGIYGYTF
V gene: TRBV4-2
D gene: TRBD1
clone size: -
J gene: TRBJ1-2

CDR3 DNA: TGTGCCAGTAGTACCCAGACAGGGCAGCCCCAGCATTTT
CDR3 protein: CASSTQTGQPQHF
V gene: TRBV19
D gene: TRBD1
clone size: -
J gene: TRBJ1-5

CDR3 DNA: TGTGCCAGCAGCTTATACAGGGCGACTGGCTACACCTTC
CDR3 protein: CASSLYRATGYTF
V gene: TRBV11-2
D gene: -
clone size: -
J gene: TRBJ1-2

CDR3 DNA: TGTGCCACCAGACCGACCCCCGGCTCCTACGAGCAGTACTTC
CDR3 protein: CATRPTPGSYEQYF
V gene: TRBV19
D gene: -
clone size: -
J gene: TRBJ2-7

CDR3 DNA: TGTGCCTGGAGTGCCCCCGGGACAGGGCTATTGTCACCCCTCCACTTT
CDR3 protein: CAWSAPGTGLLSPLHF
V gene: TRBV30
D gene: TRBD1
clone size: -
J gene: TRBJ1-6

CDR3 DNA: TGTGCCAGTAGTTCCCTACGGACGGTGAACACTGAAGCTTTCTTT
CDR3 protein: CASSSLRTVNTEAFF
V gene: TRBV19
D gene: -
clone size: -
J gene: TRBJ1-1

CDR3 DNA: TGTGCCAGCAGCCCCCAGGGGACAGGGTACGAGCAGTACTTC
CDR3 protein: CASSPQGTGYEQYF
V gene: TRBV6-2/TRBV6-3
D gene: TRBD1
clone size: -
J gene: TRBJ2-7

CDR3 DNA: TGTGCCAGCAGAGGGGAAAATCAGCCCCAGCATTTT
CDR3 protein: CASRGENQPQHF
V gene: TRBV6-5
D gene: -
clone size: -
J gene: TRBJ1-5

CDR3 DNA: TGCGGAGGAGACAGTAACTATGGCTACACCTTC
CDR3 protein: CGGDSNYGYTF
V gene: TRBV29-1
D gene: -
clone size: -
J gene: TRBJ1-2

CDR3 DNA: TGTGCCAGCAGCCCCCATCGGGGAGAAGGGACCCAGTACTTC
CDR3 protein: CASSPHRGEGTQYF
V gene: TRBV3-1/TRBV3-2
D gene: -
clone size: -
J gene: TRBJ2-5

CDR3 DNA: TGTGCCAGCAGTTACTCGCAGTTTAGCTCCTACGAGCAGTACTTC
CDR3 protein: CASSYSQFSSYEQYF
V gene: TRBV6-5
D gene: -
clone size: once
J gene: TRBJ2-7

CDR3 DNA: TGTGCCAGCAGCTTCCGGGCATGGGGGCAGAACACTGAAGCTTTCTTT
CDR3 protein: CASSFRAWGQNTEAFF
V gene: TRBV13
D gene: -
clone size: few
J gene: TRBJ1-1

CDR3 DNA: TGCAGTGCAAATAGCGGGGGGGCTCACTTC
CDR3 protein: CSANSGGAHF
V gene: TRBV20-1
D gene: TRBD2
clone size: once
J gene: TRBJ2-5

CDR3 DNA: TGTGCCAGCAGCCCGGCGGGAGGCTACACCTTC
CDR3 protein: CASSPAGGYTF
V gene: TRBV12-3/TRBV12-4
D gene: -
clone size: -
J gene: TRBJ1-2

CDR3 DNA: TGTGCCAGCAGCTTATGGGGGCCGGGGGCCACAGGGTCACCTTACGAGCAGTACTTC
CDR3 protein: CASSLWGPGATGSPYEQYF
V gene: TRBV7-2
D gene: -
clone size: -
J gene: TRBJ2-7

CDR3 DNA: TGTGCCAGCAGTGAATCGAGCTTCACTGGAAACACCATATATTTT
CDR3 protein: CASSESSFTGNTIYF
V gene: TRBV25-1
D gene: -
clone size: few
J gene: TRBJ1-3

CDR3 DNA: TGTGCCAGCCGGGAGTCAGGGGGCTTGAACACTGAAGCTTTCTTT
CDR3 protein: CASRESGGLNTEAFF
V gene: TRBV7-9
D gene: TRBD1
clone size: -
J gene: TRBJ1-1

CDR3 DNA: TGTGCCAGTAGTGCTGGAAGTTCGAACACCGGGGAGCTGTTTTTT
CDR3 protein: CASSAGSSNTGELFF
V gene: TRBV19
D gene: -
clone size: -
J gene: TRBJ2-2

CDR3 DNA: TGCGCCAGCAGCTTGGGGGACGGCTATGGCTACACCTTC
CDR3 protein: CASSLGDGYGYTF
V gene: TRBV5-1
D gene: -
clone size: -
J gene: TRBJ1-2

CDR3 DNA: TGCAGCGTTGAAGATCGGAACAGGGTTAGCAATGAGCAGTTCTTC
CDR3 protein: CSVEDRNRVSNEQFF
V gene: TRBV29-1
D gene: -
clone size: -
J gene: TRBJ2-1

CDR3 DNA: TGTGCCAGCAGCTTATACGCCGGGAAGGGCAATCAGCCCCAGCATTTT
CDR3 protein: CASSLYAGKGNQPQHF
V gene: TRBV5-6
D gene: -
clone size: -
J gene: TRBJ1-5

CDR3 DNA: TGTGCCACCAGCAGAGATTGGGGGGAAGACTATGGCTACACCTTC
CDR3 protein: CATSRDWGEDYGYTF
V gene: TRBV15
D gene: -
clone size: -
J gene: TRBJ1-2

CDR3 DNA: TGTGCCAGCCAGGACTTTAGCGCCGGGGAGCTGTTTTTT
CDR3 protein: CASQDFSAGELFF
V gene: TRBV19
D gene: -
clone size: -
J gene: TRBJ2-2

CDR3 DNA: TGTGCCAGCAGCAGGGCTAGCACAGATACGCAGTATTTT
CDR3 protein: CASSRASTDTQYF
V gene: TRBV6-4
D gene: -
clone size: once
J gene: TRBJ2-3

CDR3 DNA: TGCGCCAGCAGTTCGGACGAGCAGTACTTC
CDR3 protein: CASSSDEQYF
V gene: TRBV5-1
D gene: -
clone size: few
J gene: TRBJ2-7

CDR3 DNA: TGCGCCAGCAGCCAAGACGGAAGGGGAGGTAGCAATCAGCCCCAGCATTTT
CDR3 protein: CASSQDGRGGSNQPQHF
V gene: TRBV4-3
D gene: -
clone size: few
J gene: TRBJ1-5

CDR3 DNA: TGTGCCAGTAGTATCCCCCGCCCTACTAGCACTGAAGCTTTCTTT
CDR3 protein: CASSIPRPTSTEAFF
V gene: TRBV19
D gene: -
clone size: -
J gene: TRBJ1-1

CDR3 DNA: TGTGCCAGCAGTTACTCGAAATCCACTGAAGCTTTCTTT
CDR3 protein: CASSYSKSTEAFF
V gene: TRBV6-2/TRBV6-3
D gene: -
clone size: -
J gene: TRBJ1-1

CDR3 DNA: TGCGCCAGCAGTGATACACACAGGGGACACGAGCAGTACTTC
CDR3 protein: CASSDTHRGHEQYF
V gene: TRBV10-2
D gene: TRBD1
clone size: -
J gene: TRBJ2-7

CDR3 DNA: TGTGCCAGCAGTTTAATTGGTGAAAAACTGTTTTTT
CDR3 protein: CASSLIGEKLFF
V gene: TRBV12-3/TRBV12-4
D gene: -
clone size: -
J gene: TRBJ1-4

CDR3 DNA: TGTGCCAGCAGACCGGGCCTAGGGGAAGATACGCAGTATTTT
CDR3 protein: CASRPGLGEDTQYF
V gene: TRBV6-6
D gene: -
clone size: -
J gene: TRBJ2-3

CDR3 DNA: TGTGCCAGCAGCCCCGCCGGGGATGGCTACACCTTC
CDR3 protein: CASSPAGDGYTF
V gene: TRBV7-8
D gene: -
clone size: -
J gene: TRBJ1-2